This TCR beta chain was recorded in a study of PD-L1 blockade in urothelial cancer. CDR1 and CDR2 from the germline V gene are SGHTA and FQGTGA. This CDR3 has 13 amino acids. The V gene lost 4 bases and the J gene lost 5 bases, with 9 bases spanning the gap. Sample time point: pretreatment peripheral blood. Locally advanced or metastatic urothelial carcinoma affected all patients. This clone showed up just once. Method: immunoSEQ multiplex PCR; TCRdb's copy keeps in-frame clones and lacks some. The sample lists around 70,000 clones; roughly nine tenths were seen once. This chain connects TRBV7-3 to TRBJ2-1, with a possible D match to TRBD2 (6 bases). Sequencing was performed on PBMCs, taken around atezolizumab (anti-PD-L1) treatment. The origin of this receptor is a man between 65 and 80 years old with urothelial cancer. The CDR3 loop reads CASSSGLHNEQFF. The CDR3 coding sequence is TGTGCCAGCAGCTCGGGACTGCACAATGAGCAGTTCTTC.